The 7 T cell receptor beta chains below come from one sample, sequenced in a study of T cells in Graves' hyperthyroidism and ophthalmopathy. Using RNA transcripts as the source, TCR beta CDR3 regions were amplified. The HTBI set primed first-round TCR CDR3 RT-PCR. TCRdb redid the calling of the multiplex PCR reads with MiXCR, one entry per CDR3 protein. The table has roughly 400,000 distinct CDR3 sequences, more than 15% seen once; the top ten hold 25% to 35%. The sample taken for sequencing was blood. Every receptor here comes from a woman aged 18-29 years with Graves' hyperthyroidism that later progressed to Graves' ophthalmopathy.

V gene TRBV7-8 combines with J gene TRBJ2-1; 13 nucleotides match TRBD2. Unmatched junction bases numbered 10, after V lost 5 bases and J lost 6 bases. Germline V gene lookup returns CDR1 SGHVS and CDR2 FQNEAQ. CDR3 length: 17 residues. The CDR3 region is CASSPITSGRVSNEQFF. The DNA for the CDR3 is TGTGCCAGCAGCCCGATAACTAGCGGGAGGGTCTCCAATGAGCAGTTCTTC.

This clonotype was detected only once. This sequence joins TRBV20-1 and TRBJ2-1, with 9 bases that match TRBD1. CDR1 is DFQATT and CDR2 is SNEGSKA in the germline V gene (reference sequence). The CDR3 is 16 residues long. J was trimmed by 3 bases and V by 5 bases; bases with no gene match: 11. In DNA form, the CDR3 reads TGCAGTGCTCCCCGGACAGGGGAGATGGGCTACAATGAGCAGTTCTTC. Translating it yields CSAPRTGEMGYNEQFF.

This clonotype was seen at least ten times. The V gene is TRBV28, the J gene TRBJ2-3; D call uncertain. Trimming pared 5 bases from V and 0 bases from J, leaving 12 bases between. Germline V CDR1 and CDR2: MDHEN, SYDVKM. This CDR3 has 15 residues. CDR3 coding DNA: TGTGCCAGCAGTCACTGGGAAAGGAGCACAGATACGCAGTATTTT. It codes for CASSHWERSTDTQYF.

There are many counts of this clonotype. The V gene is TRBV27, the J gene TRBJ2-1, with a weak D call TRBD2 (6 bases). The CDR3 runs 17 residues. Germline V gene sequence: CDR1 MNHEY, CDR2 SMNVEV (reference sequence). The germline V and J ends were trimmed by 4 bases and 0 bases, with 16 bases remaining between them. The DNA of the CDR3 is TGTGCCAGCAGTTCTTTACCGGGACTCAGCTCCTACAATGAGCAGTTCTTC. It translates to CASSSLPGLSSYNEQFF.

This clonotype occurred many times. The rearrangement joins TRBV27 to TRBJ1-2; TRBD1 agrees at 7 bases. Per the germline V gene, CDR1 is MNHEY and CDR2 is SMNVEV (reference sequence). V dropped 6 bases and J dropped 4; count of bases not matched to a gene: 11. The CDR3 covers 15 residues. The CDR3 DNA reads TGTGCCAGCAGCCCCGTTGAACAGGGGTTCTATGGCTACACCTTC. Protein product: CASSPVEQGFYGYTF.

This clonotype has only one observation. With a much larger clone just one base away, this may be a read error. V gene TRBV20-1 combines with J gene TRBJ2-7; no reliable D call. CDR1 and CDR2 from the germline V gene are DFQATT and SNEGSKA (reference sequence). The CDR3 runs 15 residues. The CDR3 sequence is CSASSDGATSCEQYF. The CDR3, as DNA: TGCAGTGCATCTTCCGACGGAGCGACCTCCTGCGAGCAGTACTTC.

The rearrangement links TRBV30 to TRBJ1-2; tentative D call: TRBD1 (5 bases). The V gene's germline CDR1 is GTSNPN and CDR2 SVGIG (reference sequence). CDR3 length: 11 amino acids. Trimming stripped 8 bases from V and 2 bases from J, with 9 bases between. CDR3 loop: CAATENYGYTF. For the CDR3, the DNA is TGTGCCGCGACAGAGAACTATGGCTACACCTTC.